This entry features one TCR beta chain sequence. The target antigen is unknown. The data are from a study of T-cell memory formation after mild COVID-19. Study-wide points: Day 15 to 85 contracting clones showed balanced CD4/CD8; later expanders leaned CD4+.

TCRdb re-called the 5' RACE reads with MiXCR, one entry per CDR3 protein. Here the sample spans fewer than 550,000 distinct CDR3 sequences, approximately 20% being singletons. The specimen sequenced was PBMCs or a T cell subset sorted from them (not recorded which). The clonotype originates from an adult woman who had mild COVID-19 (a few samples of this study predate the infection). Cell type and time point are not known.

The CDR3 coding sequence is TGTGCCAGCAGTGATGCTAGCGCCGGGGAGACCCAGTACTTC. This sequence encodes CASSDASAGETQYF. V and J are TRBV12-3 or TRBV12-4 and TRBJ2-5; the D gene is possibly TRBD2 (6 bases). Trimming took 5 bases from V and 5 from J, leaving 15 bases between them. CDR3 length: 14 amino acids.